The 15 T cell receptor beta chains given below trace back to one sample, sequenced in a study of T cell repertoires in cytomegalovirus infection. From the reads, TCRdb called clonotypes with MiXCR, one entry per CDR3 protein. The sample lists approximately 990,000 distinct CDR3 sequences; around 32% were seen once. The antigens for these receptors are not known. Sequencing was performed on cultured CD8+ T cells from PBMCs, taken from culture after CMV antigen stimulation. The origin of the receptors is a human donor in good health (CMV status not recorded). Some clones in this sample may be carry-over from other donors' samples.

The chain combines TRBV7-9 with TRBJ2-3; 7 positions match TRBD1. Germline CDR1 SEHNR, CDR2 FQNEAQ (reference sequence). CDR3 length: 15 residues. V lost 3 bases, J lost 5 bases, and 8 bases stayed unmatched. The CDR3 spells CASSFRDSRIDTQYF. For the CDR3, the DNA is TGTGCCAGCAGCTTCCGGGACAGCAGAATAGATACGCAGTATTTT.

Written as DNA, the CDR3 is TGTGCCAGCAGTGAAGGACACCAGCCCCAGCATTTT. Its protein is CASSEGHQPQHF. The V and J genes are TRBV2 and TRBJ1-5; D gene ambiguous. Looked up from germline, CDR1 is SNHLY and CDR2 is FYNNEI. V lost 1 base, J lost 7 bases, and 5 bases lay in between. The CDR3 consists of 12 residues.

This clonotype turned up a few times. J is TRBJ1-2 and V is TRBV7-9, with D perhaps TRBD1 (6 bases). CDR1 and CDR2 from the germline V gene are SEHNR and FQNEAQ (reference sequence). Trimming shortened V by 1 base and J by 8 bases, and 11 bases separated the two germline ends. The CDR3 runs to 13 residues. In nucleotides, the CDR3 is TGTGCCAGCAGCTTAGGGGGGCTCGAAGGCTACACCTTC. Translating it yields CASSLGGLEGYTF.

There are a few counts of this clonotype. The rearrangement links TRBV7-2 to TRBJ2-1; 8 nucleotides match TRBD2. V was clipped by 3 bases and J by 2 bases; unmatched bases: 3. CDR3 length: 15 amino acids. The germline CDR1 and CDR2 sequences are SGHTA and FQGNSA. The CDR3 spells CASSLFGGAYNEQFF. The CDR3 DNA reads TGTGCCAGCAGCTTGTTCGGGGGGGCCTACAATGAGCAGTTCTTC.

CDR3 protein: CASSYSSMNTEAFF. As DNA, the CDR3 is TGTGCCAGCAGTTACTCATCCATGAACACTGAAGCTTTCTTT. V is TRBV6-5 and J is TRBJ1-1; D unclear. The CDR3 has 14 amino acids. Germline CDR1 MNHEY, CDR2 SVGAGI. V was shortened by 0 bases and J by 0 bases, with 5 bases between the two germline ends.

The V and J genes are TRBV4-1 and TRBJ1-2; the D is unclear. V lost 1 base, J lost 2 bases, and 17 bases lay in between. The CDR3 has 17 residues. The germline gives CDR1 MGHRA, CDR2 YSYEKL. The CDR3 reads CASSQVTHSTENYGYTF. CDR3 DNA sequence: TGCGCCAGCAGCCAAGTTACCCATTCGACGGAAAACTATGGCTACACCTTC.

This clonotype appeared a few times. The chain joins TRBV10-2 to TRBJ1-5; possible D gene TRBD1, 6 bases. V gave up 4 bases and J gave up 9 bases, with 13 bases separating them. The V gene's germline CDR1 is WSHSY and CDR2 SAAADI. CDR3 length equals 13 residues. The CDR3 DNA follows: TGCGCCAGCAGTGTAAACAGGGACTGGCCCCAGCATTTT. It is translated as CASSVNRDWPQHF.

Notes on this clonotype: One end of the junction varies from germline; a read error may be responsible. The chain carries TRBV7-2 and TRBJ2-1, with unresolved D. Germline CDR1 is SGHTA and CDR2 is FQGNSA. There are 13 residues in the CDR3. The CDR3 protein is CASSLVAYDEQFF. The CDR3 DNA sequence: TGTGCCAGCAGCTTAGTGGCCTACGATGAGCAGTTCTTC.

This clonotype came up many times. V usage is TRBV7-2 and J usage is TRBJ2-7, with TRBD1 matching 9 bases. The CDR3 extends over 16 amino acids. V shed 5 bases, J shed 3 bases, and the junction held 11 bases outside the gene matches. Germline V CDR1 and CDR2: SGHTA, FQGNSA. CDR3 sequence: CASSTLQRDRDYEQYF. The CDR3 coding sequence is TGTGCCAGCAGCACCCTGCAGCGGGACAGGGACTACGAGCAGTACTTC.

This clonotype was observed a few times. V usage is TRBV25-1 and J usage is TRBJ2-7; D gene unclear. The CDR3 length is 13 residues. V was shortened by 5 bases and J by 2 bases, with 10 bases between the two germline ends. Germline V gene lookup returns CDR1 MGHDK and CDR2 SYGVNS. Here the CDR3 reads CASSPGITYEQYF. CDR3 DNA: TGTGCCAGCAGTCCTGGGATAACCTACGAGCAGTACTTC.

V and J are TRBV27 and TRBJ2-1; 9 nucleotides line up with TRBD1. The CDR3 is made up of 16 amino acids. The V gene end was trimmed by 3 bases and the J gene end by 9 bases; junction bases not matched to a gene: 12. CDR1 and CDR2 from the germline V gene are MNHEY and SMNVEV (reference sequence). Here the CDR3 reads CASSFKDRGLNSEQFF. CDR3 bases: TGTGCCAGCAGTTTCAAGGACAGGGGCCTTAACAGTGAGCAGTTCTTC.

In this sample, this clonotype turned up once. One end of the junction varies from germline; a read error may be responsible. The chain links TRBV7-9 to TRBJ1-2; no firm D call. In germline, CDR1 is SEHNR, CDR2 FQNEAQ (reference sequence). The CDR3 runs to 15 residues. CDR3 sequence (DNA): TGTGCCAACAGCTTAGGAGGGAACCGTAACTATGGCTACACCTTC. It encodes CANSLGGNRNYGYTF.

This clonotype came up many times. The chain is built from TRBV20-1 and TRBJ1-4; D unclear. Germline assignment: CDR1 DFQATT and CDR2 SNEGSKA (reference sequence). Trimming cost V 2 bases and J 4 bases, with 5 bases left between them. The CDR3 is 12 amino acids. The CDR3 loop is CSARQFNEKLFF. The DNA of the CDR3 is TGCAGTGCTAGACAGTTTAATGAAAAACTGTTTTTT.

This clonotype was seen only a few times. This sequence joins TRBV4-1 and TRBJ1-2, with 7 bases identical to TRBD1. Trimming at V came to 3 bases and at J to 6 bases, leaving 4 bases not matched to a gene. The CDR3 is 13 amino acids. From germline, CDR1 is MGHRA and CDR2 YSYEKL. The CDR3 region has the DNA TGCGCCAGCAGCCAGACAGGGTCCGATGGCTACACCTTC. This codes for CASSQTGSDGYTF.

The table lists this clonotype with a few counts. This chain links TRBV27 with TRBJ2-3; no clear D gene. CDR1 and CDR2 from the germline V gene are MNHEY and SMNVEV (reference sequence). The germline V and J ends were trimmed by 3 bases and 0 bases, with 10 bases remaining between them. The CDR3 covers 15 residues. DNA of the CDR3: TGTGCCAGCAGTTTTCGGAAAGATAGCACAGATACGCAGTATTTT. Translated: CASSFRKDSTDTQYF.